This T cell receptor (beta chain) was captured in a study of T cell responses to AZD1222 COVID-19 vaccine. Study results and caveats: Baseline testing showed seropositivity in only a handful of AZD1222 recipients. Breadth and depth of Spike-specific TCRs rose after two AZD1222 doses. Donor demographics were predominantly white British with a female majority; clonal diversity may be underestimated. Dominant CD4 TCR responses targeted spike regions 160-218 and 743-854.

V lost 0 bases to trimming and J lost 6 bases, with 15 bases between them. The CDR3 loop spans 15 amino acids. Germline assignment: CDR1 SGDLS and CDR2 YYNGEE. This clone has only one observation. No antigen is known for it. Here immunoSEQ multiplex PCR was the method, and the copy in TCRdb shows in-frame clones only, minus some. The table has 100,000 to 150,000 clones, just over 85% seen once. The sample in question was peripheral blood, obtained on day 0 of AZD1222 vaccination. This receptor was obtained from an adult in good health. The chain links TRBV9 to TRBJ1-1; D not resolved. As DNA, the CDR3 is TGTGCCAGCAGCGTAGCGACGGGAGGCACCCCTGAAGCTTTCTTT. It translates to CASSVATGGTPEAFF.